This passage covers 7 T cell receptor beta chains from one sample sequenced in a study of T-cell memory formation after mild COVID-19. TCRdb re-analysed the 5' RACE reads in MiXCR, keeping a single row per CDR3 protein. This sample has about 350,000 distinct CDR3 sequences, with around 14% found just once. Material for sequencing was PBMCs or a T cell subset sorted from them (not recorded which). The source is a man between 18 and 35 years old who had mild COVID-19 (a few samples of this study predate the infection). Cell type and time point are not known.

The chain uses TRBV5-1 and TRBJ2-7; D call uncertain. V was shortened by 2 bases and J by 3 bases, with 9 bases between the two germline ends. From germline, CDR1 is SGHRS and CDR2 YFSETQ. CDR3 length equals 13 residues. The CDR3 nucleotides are TGCGCCAGCAGCTTATTAGCCGGCTACGAGCAGTACGTC. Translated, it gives CASSLLAGYEQYV.

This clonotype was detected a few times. The CDR3 region is CASSYQWRDTQYF. The CDR3 DNA follows: TGTGCCAGCAGTTATCAGTGGCGAGATACGCAGTATTTT. The chain employs TRBV6-5 and TRBJ2-3; D uncertain. This CDR3 has 13 amino acids. Trimming took off 3 bases at V and 5 bases at J, with 9 bases between the two ends. Germline values: CDR1 MNHEY, CDR2 SVGAGI.

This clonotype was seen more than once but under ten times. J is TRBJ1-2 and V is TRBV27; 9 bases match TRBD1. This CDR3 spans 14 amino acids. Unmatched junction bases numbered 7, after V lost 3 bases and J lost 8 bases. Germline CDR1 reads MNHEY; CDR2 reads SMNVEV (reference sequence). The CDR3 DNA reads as TGTGCCAGCAGTTTCCTGGGACAGGGTGACGGCTACACCTTC. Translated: CASSFLGQGDGYTF.

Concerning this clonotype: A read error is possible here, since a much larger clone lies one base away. The CDR3 DNA reads TGCGCCAGCAGCCCCCGAGGACAGGACCCCTACAATGAGCAGTTCTTC. This sequence encodes CASSPRGQDPYNEQFF. The V and J genes are TRBV4-3 and TRBJ2-1; 7 bases line up with TRBD1. V was pared by 4 bases and J by 2 bases, with 8 bases of the junction left unmatched. Germline V lookup: CDR1 LGHNA, CDR2 YSLEER. The CDR3 contains 16 residues.

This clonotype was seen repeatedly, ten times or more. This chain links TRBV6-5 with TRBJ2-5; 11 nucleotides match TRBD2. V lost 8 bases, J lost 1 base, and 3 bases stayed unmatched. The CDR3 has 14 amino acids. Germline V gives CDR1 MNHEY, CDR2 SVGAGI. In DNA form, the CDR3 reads TGTGCCAGCCGACTAGCGGGGACCCAAGAGACCCAGTACTTC. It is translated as CASRLAGTQETQYF.

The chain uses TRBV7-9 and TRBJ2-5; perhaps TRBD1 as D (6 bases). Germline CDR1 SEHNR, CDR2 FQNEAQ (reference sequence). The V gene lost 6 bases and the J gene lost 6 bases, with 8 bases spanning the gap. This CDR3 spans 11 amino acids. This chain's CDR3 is CASSGGQTQYF. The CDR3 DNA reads TGTGCCAGCAGTGGGGGCCAGACCCAGTACTTC.

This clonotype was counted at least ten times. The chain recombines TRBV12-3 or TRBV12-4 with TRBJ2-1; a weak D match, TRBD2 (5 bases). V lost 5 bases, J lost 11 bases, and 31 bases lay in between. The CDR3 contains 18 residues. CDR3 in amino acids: CASSTTDAIASQIGQQFF. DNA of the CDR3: TGTGCCAGCAGTACAACTGACGCCATAGCGAGTCAGATAGGGCAGCAGTTCTTC.